Each of the 27 T cell receptor beta chains below was sequenced from the same sample in a study of blood T cell repertoires in COVID-19. Measured with immunoSEQ multiplex PCR; TCRdb has only the in-frame clones, and not every one. The profile shows 150,000 to 200,000 clones, over 90% of them singletons. Input material: peripheral blood. The origin of the receptors is a woman in her sixties with COVID-19, enrolled during active disease.

This clone was recorded a few times. CDR3 bases: TGTGCCAGCAGGGCCGGGACAGGCGGGTATGGCTACACCTTC. Its protein product is CASRAGTGGYGYTF. The rearrangement uses TRBV6-5 and TRBJ1-2, with 8 bases that match TRBD1. CDR3 length: 14 residues. CDR1 and CDR2 from the germline V gene are MNHEY and SVGAGI. V was clipped by 6 bases and J by 5 bases; unmatched bases: 8.

This clone was seen a single time. The J gene is TRBJ1-2, the V gene TRBV21-1. TRBV21-1 is shown as a pseudogene. The length of the CDR3 is 9 residues. As DNA, the CDR3 is TGTGCCAGTGAGTCTGGCTACACCTTC. This translates into CASESGYTF.

The genes are TRBV19 and TRBJ1-1; no clear D gene. V was clipped by 9 bases and J by 2 bases, with 10 bases between them. The CDR3 extends over 12 amino acids. Germline V gene sequence: CDR1 LNHDA, CDR2 SQIVND (reference sequence). CDR3 DNA sequence: TGTGCCAGCGCTCCCGGTAACACTGAAGCTTTCTTT. Translation: CASAPGNTEAFF.

In its sample, this clone was seen a few times. V usage is TRBV4-3 and J usage is TRBJ1-1; 9 nucleotides match TRBD1. From germline, CDR1 is LGHNA and CDR2 YSLEER. The V segment lost 0 bases and the J segment 4 bases; nucleotides outside the gene matches: 6. This CDR3 has 16 amino acids. CDR3 sequence: CASSQDWGQGGTEAFF. The CDR3 DNA reads as TGCGCCAGCAGCCAAGATTGGGGACAGGGTGGCACTGAAGCTTTCTTT.

The chain combines TRBV4-2 with TRBJ1-1; 7 bases are shared with TRBD1. Germline trimming cut 8 bases from V and 4 bases from J; bases unmatched to any gene: 10. CDR1 and CDR2 from the germline V gene are LGHNA and YNFKEQ. The CDR3 is 14 amino acids. The chain's CDR3 is CASGEEGAGTEAFF. The CDR3, as DNA: TGTGCCAGCGGGGAAGAGGGGGCAGGCACTGAAGCTTTCTTT.

This clone was counted a single time. The chain couples TRBV7-2 to TRBJ1-5, with 8 bases matching TRBD1. V shed 5 bases and J 6 bases; nucleotides not matched to a gene: 6. Germline CDR1 SGHTA, CDR2 FQGNSA. The CDR3 covers 14 residues. CDR3 loop: CASSKTGVVQPQHF. The CDR3 coding sequence is TGTGCCAGCAGCAAGACAGGGGTGGTTCAGCCCCAGCATTTT.

The J gene is TRBJ2-1, the V gene TRBV7-2; 10 positions match TRBD1. The J segment lost 12 bases and the V segment lost 5 bases, leaving 19 bases of the junction unmatched. Germline V gene data show CDR1 as SGHTA and CDR2 as FQGNSA. This CDR3 has 17 residues. CDR3 sequence (DNA): TGTGCCAGCAGCGCGACAGGGGGCGGATTAGAAGGTATGGGGCAGTTCTTC. The encoded protein is CASSATGGGLEGMGQFF. Full variable domain (missing parts from reference TRBV7-2 and TRBJ2-1): GAGVSQSPSNKVTEKGKDVELRCDPISGHTALYWYRQSLGQGLEFLIYFQGNSAPDKSGLPSDRFSAERTGGSVSTLTIQRTQQEDSAVYLCASSATGGGLEGMGQFFGPGTRLTVL.

The V call is TRBV14, the J call TRBJ1-2; TRBD1 matches 9 bases. This CDR3 has 15 amino acids. V lost 4 bases and J lost 4; bases outside the gene matches: 7. Germline CDR1 reads SGHDN; CDR2 reads FVKESK. CDR3 in DNA: TGTGCCAGCAGCCGGAGACAGGGGGGGGTCTATGGCTACACCTTC. It is translated as CASSRRQGGVYGYTF.

This sequence joins TRBV19 and TRBJ2-1; 10 bases agree with TRBD1. This CDR3 is built from 17 residues. Germline trimming cut 5 bases from V and 5 bases from J; bases unmatched to any gene: 12. The germline V gene has CDR1 LNHDA and CDR2 SQIVND (reference sequence). Written as DNA, the CDR3 is TGTGCCAGTAGTCTGTACTTCCGGGACAGGGGTGACAATGAGCAGTTCTTC. It encodes CASSLYFRDRGDNEQFF. The full variable domain, with the rest looked up from reference TRBV19 and TRBJ2-1, is DGGITQSPKYLFRKEGQNVTLSCEQNLNHDAMYWYRQDPGQGLRLIYYSQIVNDFQKGDIAEGYSVSREKKESFPLTVTSAQKNPTAFYLCASSLYFRDRGDNEQFFGPGTRLTVL.

The chain recombines TRBV19 with TRBJ1-2; no clear D. The germline V gene has CDR1 LNHDA and CDR2 SQIVND (reference sequence). The CDR3 spans 15 residues. V gave up 7 bases and J gave up 5 bases, with 20 bases separating them. CDR3 loop: CASMRSVFVTYGYTF. CDR3 bases: TGTGCCAGTATGCGGTCCGTCTTCGTTACATATGGCTACACCTTC.

The chain combines TRBV6-4 with TRBJ1-2; D might be TRBD1 (6 bases). This CDR3 contains 15 residues. CDR1 is MRHNA, CDR2 SNTAGT, per germline. Trimming removed 2 bases from V and 4 bases from J, with 14 bases in between. The CDR3 nucleotides are TGTGCCAGCAGTGACCCACGACAGGAAGTCTATGGCTACACCTTC. It is translated as CASSDPRQEVYGYTF.

V is TRBV18 and J is TRBJ1-1; weak D call: TRBD1 (6 bases). CDR1 is KGHSH and CDR2 is LQKENI in the germline V gene. The V gene lost 0 bases and the J gene lost 4 bases, with 15 bases spanning the gap. This CDR3 region has 16 residues. In nucleotides, the CDR3 is TGTGCCAGCTCACCACCGTCCAGGGGAGGGGGCACTGAAGCTTTCTTT. It yields the protein CASSPPSRGGGTEAFF.

This sequence joins TRBV4-2 and TRBJ1-6; no reliable D call. V lost 4 bases and J 8 bases, leaving 15 bases between the germline ends. The CDR3 extends over 15 amino acids. Looked up from germline, CDR1 is LGHNA and CDR2 is YNFKEQ. The CDR3 protein is CASSRYWSEDSPLHF. The CDR3 nucleotides read TGTGCCAGCAGCCGGTATTGGTCTGAGGATTCACCCCTCCACTTT.

The chain's CDR3 is CASRSAGRDTIYF. CDR3 nucleotides: TGTGCCAGCAGGTCGGCCGGGCGGGACACCATATATTTT. The V gene is TRBV6-5, the J gene TRBJ1-3, with unresolved D. The CDR3 runs 13 residues. Trimming removed 6 bases at V and 8 bases at J, with 14 bases between. Germline CDR1 reads MNHEY; CDR2 reads SVGAGI.

CDR3 loop: CSVGGAAYEQYF. CDR3 in DNA: TGCAGCGTTGGCGGGGCCGCCTACGAGCAGTACTTC. V usage is TRBV29-1 and J usage is TRBJ2-7; possible D gene TRBD2, 6 bases. V lost 4 bases, J lost 2 bases, and 9 bases lay in between. Germline CDR1 and CDR2: SQVTM and ANQGSEA. This CDR3 spans 12 amino acids.

The gene calls are TRBV7-9 and TRBJ1-1; TRBD1 matches 7 bases. With V trimmed by 5 bases and J by 4 bases, 4 bases remained unmatched. From germline, CDR1 is SEHNR and CDR2 FQNEAQ (reference sequence). CDR3 length: 13 residues. The CDR3 DNA sequence: TGTGCCAGCAGCCCTAACAGGGGCACTGAAGCTTTCTTT. It yields the protein CASSPNRGTEAFF.

The chain has TRBV6-2 or TRBV6-3 and TRBJ1-5; 7 nucleotides match TRBD1. With 6 bases clipped from V and 7 bases from J, the junction kept 6 bases outside the gene matches. Germline-derived CDR1 and CDR2 are MNHEY and SVGEGT. The CDR3 covers 13 residues. The DNA for the CDR3 is TGTGCCAGCAGCCTGGGACAGCGACAGCCCCAGCATTTT. Translation gives CASSLGQRQPQHF.

V and J are TRBV6-5 and TRBJ2-7, with TRBD1 as a possible D gene (6 bases). Germline lookup yields CDR1 MNHEY and CDR2 SVGAGI. The CDR3 runs to 14 residues. V shed 1 base and J shed 1 base, with 8 bases lying between them. CDR3 nucleotides: TGTGCCAGCAGTTACTTGCAGGGGTCCTACGAGCAGTACTTC. It yields the protein CASSYLQGSYEQYF.

This clone was observed a single time. The V call is TRBV7-2, the J call TRBJ1-5; D ambiguous. The CDR3 is 12 amino acids. Germline V gene sequence: CDR1 SGHTA, CDR2 FQGNSA. Deletions cut 2 bases from V and 7 bases from J, with 6 bases between. CDR3 in amino acids: CASSLLEQPQHF. CDR3 in DNA: TGTGCCAGCAGCTTACTGGAGCAGCCCCAGCATTTT.

V is TRBV10-3 and J is TRBJ1-6; 7 bases map to TRBD1. The CDR3 contains 14 residues. Per germline, CDR1 ENHRY and CDR2 SYGVKD. The junction had 5 bases not matched to a gene; V was cut back by 2 bases and J by 10 bases. The CDR3, as DNA: TGTGCCATCAGTGAGGACAGGGTAGGATCACCCCTCCACTTT. Protein: CAISEDRVGSPLHF.

This chain links TRBV11-2 with TRBJ2-7; D unresolved. CDR3 length: 14 residues. Trimming shortened V by 2 bases and J by 2 bases, and 10 bases separated the two germline ends. Germline V gene data show CDR1 as SGHAT and CDR2 as FQNNGV. The CDR3, as DNA: TGTGCCAGCAGCTTACTAATTTCCCCCTACGAGCAGTACTTC. Protein product: CASSLLISPYEQYF.

On this clone: The sample has other DNA sequences that encode this CDR3 too. The chain is built from TRBV9 and TRBJ1-5; possibly TRBD1 for D (5 bases). The CDR3 is 15 amino acids. Per germline, CDR1 SGDLS and CDR2 YYNGEE. Trimming stripped 2 bases from V and 4 bases from J, with 13 bases between. The CDR3 DNA reads TGTGCCAGCAGCGTCGGGGGACGGAGTAATCAGCCCCAGCATTTT. Encoded protein: CASSVGGRSNQPQHF.

This chain links TRBV7-9 with TRBJ1-1; D is unclear. CDR1 and CDR2 (germline): SEHNR, FQNEAQ (reference sequence). V gave up 5 bases and J gave up 4 bases, with 14 bases separating them. The CDR3 spans 14 residues. In DNA, the CDR3 is TGTGCCAGCAGCCACAATACGGGGTCCACTGAAGCTTTCTTT. Translating gives CASSHNTGSTEAFF.

The genes are TRBV15 and TRBJ2-7; 7 bases map to TRBD2. CDR1 is LNHNV and CDR2 is YYDKDF in the germline V gene (reference sequence). Trimming at V came to 1 base and at J to 2 bases, leaving 5 bases not matched to a gene. The CDR3 runs 15 residues. CDR3 region: CATSRGGGLAYEQYF. CDR3 in DNA: TGTGCCACCAGCAGAGGGGGGGGGTTAGCCTACGAGCAGTACTTC.

The chain carries TRBV19 and TRBJ1-1; D gene unclear. Germline V lookup: CDR1 LNHDA, CDR2 SQIVND (reference sequence). The CDR3 contains 14 residues. Trimming removed 2 bases at V and 5 bases at J, with 12 bases between. The DNA for the CDR3 is TGTGCCAGTAGTATATTACCCAGCGCGACTGAAGCTTTCTTT. Translating gives CASSILPSATEAFF.

The J gene is TRBJ1-1, the V gene TRBV6-2 or TRBV6-3; no clear D. Germline V gene sequence: CDR1 MNHEY, CDR2 SVGEGT. This CDR3 has 15 residues. V was shortened by 0 bases and J by 3 bases, with 11 bases between the two germline ends. CDR3 bases: TGTGCCAGCAGTTACTCGATACGGGGTGACACTGAAGCTTTCTTT. This sequence encodes CASSYSIRGDTEAFF.

The gene calls are TRBV6-4 and TRBJ1-1, with 7 bases lining up with TRBD1. CDR3 size: 13 residues. Germline CDR1 is MRHNA and CDR2 is SNTAGT. Unmatched junction bases numbered 1, after V lost 5 bases and J lost 1 base. The CDR3 spells CASSRDRNTEAFF. DNA for the CDR3: TGTGCCAGCAGTCGGGACAGGAACACTGAAGCTTTCTTT.